A single sample gave rise to the 23 T cell receptor beta chains below, sequenced in a study of vaccination effects on CD4 cells after COVID-19. Their specific antigens are unknown. ViraFEST expansion of antigen-specific CD4+ T cells with viral peptide pools preceded sequencing. Culture lasted about 10 days before CD4+ T cell isolation. Every participant took two doses of the BNT162b2 or mRNA-1273 vaccine. Assay: immunoSEQ multiplex PCR; the TCRdb copy retains only in-frame clones and omits some. The sample lists more than 65,000 clones, about 81% seen once, with approximately 1.2% in the top ten. This specimen was CD4+ T cells from PBMCs cultured with HCoV-229E spike peptides, taken after COVID-19 vaccination. The source is a human donor who received a COVID-19 vaccine.

J is TRBJ2-5 and V is TRBV6-2 or TRBV6-3; no clear D gene. Deletions cut 4 bases from V and 5 bases from J, with 20 bases between. Germline V gene data show CDR1 as MNHEY and CDR2 as SVGEGT. CDR3 length equals 16 residues. Written as DNA, the CDR3 is TGTGCCAGCAGTTCTCATGGGGATGTACGTCTGGAGACCCAGTACTTC. Residues: CASSSHGDVRLETQYF.

This chain joins TRBV4-1 and TRBJ1-1; D uncertain. The CDR3 consists of 12 residues. V was cut by 0 bases and J by 9 bases, with 8 bases left in between. Per the germline V gene, CDR1 is MGHRA and CDR2 is YSYEKL. The CDR3 DNA reads TGCGCCAGCAGCCAAGATAGTCGGAAAGCTTTCTTT. Amino acid sequence: CASSQDSRKAFF.

The chain links TRBV21-1 to TRBJ2-5; the table's D call, TRBD2, has no DNA check behind it. TRBV21-1 is listed as a pseudogene. The CDR3 is made up of 18 amino acids. The CDR3 here is CASSKGGAKRGRQETQYF. DNA for the CDR3: TGTGCCAGCAGCAAAGGGGGGGCAAAGCGGGGGAGGCAAGAGACCCAGTACTTC.

The J gene is TRBJ2-2, the V gene TRBV9, with 8 bases that match TRBD2. With 5 bases clipped from V and 2 bases from J, the junction kept 8 bases outside the gene matches. The germline V gene encodes CDR1 SGDLS and CDR2 YYNGEE. This CDR3 is 16 amino acids long. The CDR3 DNA reads as TGTGCCAGCAGGGCGGGGGGACCAACTAACACCGGGGAGCTGTTTTTT. Its protein product is CASRAGGPTNTGELFF.

The chain carries TRBV7-9 and TRBJ1-4; D unclear. The V gene lost 1 base and the J gene lost 5 bases, with 11 bases spanning the gap. This CDR3 comprises 15 residues. Per germline, CDR1 SEHNR and CDR2 FQNEAQ (reference sequence). CDR3 nucleotides: TGTGCCAGCAGCTTAGGGGCTGCACCGAATGAAAAACTGTTTTTT. This gives the protein CASSLGAAPNEKLFF.

The chain combines TRBV29-1 with TRBJ2-7; perhaps TRBD2 as D (6 bases). Germline lookup yields CDR1 SQVTM and CDR2 ANQGSEA. The CDR3 is 10 amino acids. V was cut by 6 bases and J by 9 bases, with 12 bases left in between. The CDR3 DNA reads TGCAGCGTACGAAGGGGAGGGCAGTACGTC. Its translation: CSVRRGGQYV.

The count of this clone is one. The chain is built from TRBV28 and TRBJ2-1; TRBD2 matches 12 bases. V trimming: 6 bases; J trimming: 5 bases; junction bases outside the gene matches: 2. This CDR3 region has 14 residues. The germline gives CDR1 MDHEN, CDR2 SYDVKM. CDR3 residues: CASRTSGGHNEQFF. The DNA for the CDR3 is TGTGCCAGCAGGACTAGCGGGGGACACAATGAGCAGTTCTTC.

V gene TRBV5-1 combines with J gene TRBJ2-2; 9 bases are a match to TRBD1. The CDR3 covers 15 residues. J was trimmed by 6 bases and V by 4 bases; bases with no gene match: 7. From germline, CDR1 is SGHRS and CDR2 YFSETQ. The CDR3 is CASSLRDRVSGELFF. CDR3 coding DNA: TGCGCCAGCAGCCTCCGGGACAGGGTATCCGGGGAGCTGTTTTTT.

This sequence joins TRBV5-1 and TRBJ2-5, with 7 bases lining up with TRBD2. The CDR3 covers 13 residues. Germline loops: CDR1 SGHRS, CDR2 YFSETQ. Losses at the gene ends were 4 bases for V and 1 base for J; bases not matched to a gene: 1. The CDR3 DNA sequence: TGCGCCAGCAGCCTAGCGGTCCAAGAGACCCAGTACTTC. Amino acid sequence: CASSLAVQETQYF.

V gene TRBV18 combines with J gene TRBJ1-2; no clear D. The CDR3 length is 13 residues. Trimming stripped 3 bases from V and 14 bases from J, with 19 bases between. In germline, CDR1 is KGHSH, CDR2 LQKENI. CDR3: CASSPADDGSGTF. The CDR3 DNA is TGTGCCAGCTCACCGGCGGACGACGGGTCGGGGACCTTC.

The rearrangement joins TRBV5-6 to TRBJ1-2, with 7 bases identical to TRBD1. The CDR3 runs 13 residues. In germline, CDR1 is SGHDT, CDR2 YYEEEE. V gave up 4 bases and J gave up 8 bases; unmatched junction bases: 8. CDR3 in DNA: TGTGCCAGCAGCCTCGGGACAGAAGCGGGCTACACCTTC. This codes for CASSLGTEAGYTF. Looking up the rest from reference TRBV5-6 and TRBJ1-2 gives the full variable domain: DAGVTQSPTHLIKTRGQQVTLRCSPKSGHDTVSWYQQALGQGPQFIFQYYEEEERQRGNFPDRFSGHQFPNYSSELNVNALLLGDSALYLCASSLGTEAGYTFGSGTRLTVV.

The CDR3 DNA sequence: TGTGCCAGCAGCTTCCGGGGGGGAGGCGAGACCCAGTACTTC. Encoded protein: CASSFRGGGETQYF. V usage is TRBV13 and J usage is TRBJ2-5; TRBD2 aligns across 8 bases. Germline trimming cut 3 bases from V and 5 bases from J; bases unmatched to any gene: 5. This CDR3 contains 14 residues. Germline V lookup: CDR1 PRHDT, CDR2 FYEKMQ (reference sequence). The complete variable domain, with remaining parts taken from reference TRBV13 and TRBJ2-5, reads AAGVIQSPRHLIKEKRETATLKCYPIPRHDTVYWYQQGPGQDPQFLISFYEKMQSDKGSIPDRFSAQQFSDYHSELNMSSLELGDSALYFCASSFRGGGETQYFGPGTRLLVL.

The CDR3 region has the DNA TGTGCCAGCAGCGTAGGCGGCAGGGGTGACTATGGCTACACCTTC. Encoded protein: CASSVGGRGDYGYTF. The rearrangement joins TRBV9 to TRBJ1-2, with D tentatively TRBD1 (6 bases). Per the germline V gene, CDR1 is SGDLS and CDR2 is YYNGEE. The ends were cut back, 0 bases at V and 3 bases at J, with 12 bases in the middle. CDR3 length: 15 residues.

The chain recombines TRBV6-5 with TRBJ1-5; 8 positions match TRBD1. V was clipped by 4 bases and J by 2 bases; unmatched bases: 7. Germline values: CDR1 MNHEY, CDR2 SVGAGI. CDR3 length equals 16 residues. The CDR3 loop reads CASSFGQGLGNQPQHF. CDR3 sequence (DNA): TGTGCCAGCAGTTTCGGACAGGGCTTGGGCAATCAGCCCCAGCATTTT.

The V call is TRBV7-2, the J call TRBJ1-1; D perhaps matches TRBD1 (5 bases). The V and J ends lost 2 bases and 1 base respectively, with 11 bases between them. CDR1 SGHTA and CDR2 FQGNSA come from the germline V gene. The CDR3 extends over 15 amino acids. The CDR3 DNA follows: TGTGCCAGCAGCTTAAAAGGCCAGGGGAACACTGAAGCTTTCTTT. This encodes CASSLKGQGNTEAFF.

V usage is TRBV19 and J usage is TRBJ1-1, with D maybe TRBD1 (5 bases). The V end lost 5 bases, the J end lost 4 bases, and 17 bases lay between the germline ends. In germline, CDR1 is LNHDA, CDR2 SQIVND (reference sequence). The CDR3 is 15 amino acids. CDR3 nucleotides: TGTGCCAGTAGTCCCTACGGGGGTACCGCCACTGAAGCTTTCTTT. The encoded protein is CASSPYGGTATEAFF.

The V and J genes are TRBV29-1 and TRBJ2-1; 10 bases fit TRBD1. The ends lost 1 base at V and 4 bases at J; junction bases unmatched: 4. Germline V gene lookup returns CDR1 SQVTM and CDR2 ANQGSEA. CDR3 length equals 15 residues. CDR3 sequence: CSVEGGQGFYNEQFF. CDR3 sequence (DNA): TGCAGCGTTGAAGGGGGACAGGGGTTTTACAATGAGCAGTTCTTC.

V and J are TRBV19 and TRBJ2-6; D not resolved. Germline V gives CDR1 LNHDA, CDR2 SQIVND (reference sequence). There are 16 residues in the CDR3. The germline V and J ends were trimmed by 5 bases and 4 bases, with 15 bases remaining between them. The CDR3 protein is CASSLSISSGANVLTF. The DNA for the CDR3 is TGTGCCAGTAGTCTAAGTATTTCGTCCGGGGCCAACGTCCTGACTTTC.

The chain links TRBV18 to TRBJ2-3; D is unclear. Trimming took 6 bases from V and 6 from J, leaving 22 bases between them. Germline V gene sequence: CDR1 KGHSH, CDR2 LQKENI. This CDR3 has 16 amino acids. The CDR3 nucleotides read TGTGCCAGCTCGTCATTAGGTTCCCCGGCCCGGGATACGCAGTATTTT. This sequence encodes CASSSLGSPARDTQYF. The variable domain in full, completed from reference TRBV18 and TRBJ2-3, reads NAGVMQNPRHLVRRRGQEARLRCSPMKGHSHVYWYRQLPEEGLKFMVYLQKENIIDESGMPKERFSAEFPKEGPSILRIQQVVRGDSAAYFCASSSLGSPARDTQYFGPGTRLTVL.

The CDR3 loop reads CASSKDRGPGTEAFF. As DNA, the CDR3 is TGTGCCAGCAGTAAGGACAGGGGGCCGGGCACTGAAGCTTTCTTT. V usage is TRBV6-5 and J usage is TRBJ1-1; 11 nucleotides align to TRBD1. CDR1 is MNHEY, CDR2 SVGAGI, per germline. After removal of 5 bases from V and 4 bases from J, the junction contained 6 bases not matched to a gene. The CDR3 is made up of 15 amino acids.

The genes are TRBV7-3 and TRBJ2-2; 10 positions match TRBD1. Germline CDR1 and CDR2: SGHTA and FQGTGA. The CDR3 is 14 amino acids. The J segment lost 5 bases and the V segment lost 4 bases, leaving 1 base of the junction unmatched. The CDR3 DNA follows: TGTGCCAGCAGCTGGGACAGGGGTACCGGGGAGCTGTTTTTT. Translated: CASSWDRGTGELFF.

This sequence joins TRBV27 and TRBJ2-7, with D perhaps matching TRBD2 (5 bases). Trimming cost V 2 bases and J 4 bases, with 15 bases left between them. Germline V gives CDR1 MNHEY, CDR2 SMNVEV (reference sequence). The CDR3 runs to 15 residues. The chain's CDR3 is CASSLVGAPGYEQYV. In DNA, the CDR3 is TGTGCCAGCAGTTTAGTGGGTGCCCCGGGGTACGAGCAGTACGTC.

The chain employs TRBV30 and TRBJ1-1, with unresolved D. The CDR3 runs 12 residues. The V gene's germline CDR1 is GTSNPN and CDR2 SVGIG (reference sequence). V lost 3 bases and J 0 bases, leaving 5 bases between the germline ends. As DNA, the CDR3 is TGTGCCTGGAGAAGCCTGAACACTGAAGCTTTCTTT. Protein: CAWRSLNTEAFF. The variable domain in full, completed from reference TRBV30 and TRBJ1-1, reads SQTIHQWPATLVQPVGSPLSLECTVEGTSNPNLYWYRQAAGRGLQLLFYSVGIGQISSEVPQNLSASRPQDRQFILSSKKLLLSDSGFYLCAWRSLNTEAFFGQGTRLTVV.